What follows are 25 T cell receptor beta chains derived from one specimen sequenced in a study of CD8+CD57+ T cells in acquired aplastic anemia. Sequencing was done on patients that had shown CD8+CD57+ cell expansion by flow cytometry. Genomic DNA was employed as the template in profiling TCR beta VDJ and CDR3. One entry per CDR3 protein results from TCRdb running MiXCR on the reads. The sample comprises about 150,000 distinct CDR3 sequences, roughly 54% of which are singletons, and approximately 12% rests with the top ten. Material for sequencing was sorted CD4+, CD8+, or CD8+CD57+ T cells (not recorded which) from PBMCs. The receptor set was obtained from a human donor with aplastic anemia.

This clonotype was picked up a small number of times. The V and J genes are TRBV6-2 or TRBV6-3 and TRBJ2-7, with 11 bases fitting TRBD1. The germline CDR1 and CDR2 sequences are MNHEY and SVGEGT. J gave up 0 bases and V 6 bases, and 7 bases lay outside the gene matches. CDR3 size: 16 residues. The CDR3 nucleotides are TGTGCCAGCAGGAACCCCGGGACAGGGGGCTCCTACGAGCAGTACTTC. This sequence encodes CASRNPGTGGSYEQYF.

The chain uses TRBV20-1 and TRBJ1-2; D not certain. CDR1 is DFQATT, CDR2 SNEGSKA, per germline (reference sequence). V lost 6 bases and J 5 bases, leaving 10 bases between the germline ends. CDR3 size: 11 residues. The CDR3: CSASGLYGYTF. The CDR3 DNA reads TGCAGTGCCAGCGGACTGTATGGCTACACCTTC.

This clonotype occurred many times. The rearrangement links TRBV7-9 to TRBJ1-2; 7 bases fit TRBD1. V dropped 5 bases and J dropped 3; count of bases not matched to a gene: 3. The CDR3 length is 13 residues. CDR1 SEHNR and CDR2 FQNEAQ come from the germline V gene (reference sequence). The CDR3 DNA reads as TGTGCCAGCAGCCCCGGACAGGACTATGGCTACACCTTC. Its protein is CASSPGQDYGYTF. Looking up the rest from reference TRBV7-9 and TRBJ1-2 gives the full variable domain: DTGVSQNPRHKITKRGQNVTFRCDPISEHNRLYWYRQTLGQGPEFLTYFQNEAQLEKSRLLSDRFSAERPKGSFSTLEIQRTEQGDSAMYLCASSPGQDYGYTFGSGTRLTVV.

To note about this clonotype: The CDR3 ends on some other residue instead of the conserved phenylalanine or tryptophan, so this is likely a read error. It is unclear where the CDR3 begins or ends on the DNA, so no DNA is shown, and the CDR3 is as TCRdb lists it. This chain connects TRBV4-3 to TRBJ2-6. The germline V gene encodes CDR1 LGHNA and CDR2 YSLEER. The length of the CDR3 is 8 amino acids, counting both ends. CDR3 sequence: CASSQDRP.

J is TRBJ1-2 and V is TRBV2; maybe TRBD1 (6 bases). Trimming pared 2 bases from V and 7 bases from J, leaving 14 bases between. This CDR3 spans 14 amino acids. Germline CDR1 reads SNHLY; CDR2 reads FYNNEI. The DNA of the CDR3 is TGTGCCAGCAGTGAACAGGGACAAGGGGGTGGCTACACCTTC. Translation: CASSEQGQGGGYTF.

Note on this clonotype: This may be a read error, as it is one base from a much larger clone. The chain has TRBV7-9 and TRBJ2-2, with D tentatively TRBD1 (5 bases). The CDR3 is made up of 14 amino acids. Germline lookup yields CDR1 SEHNR and CDR2 FQNEAQ (reference sequence). Written as DNA, the CDR3 is TGTGCCGGCAGTTGGGGCAGGAACACCGGGGAGCTGTTTTTT. Its protein product is CAGSWGRNTGELFF. The full variable domain, in which reference TRBV7-9 and TRBJ2-2 provide the parts outside the CDR3, is DTGVSQNPRHKITKRGQNVTFRCDPISEHNRLYWYRQTLGQGPEFLTYFQNEAQLEKSRLLSDRFSAERPKGSFSTLEIQRTEQGDSAMYLCAGSWGRNTGELFFGEGSRLTVL.

The chain joins TRBV19 to TRBJ1-4; the D is unclear. The V gene lost 3 bases and the J gene lost 7 bases, with 15 bases spanning the gap. CDR1 and CDR2 (germline): LNHDA, SQIVND (reference sequence). The CDR3 sequence is 15 residues long. The CDR3 loop is CASSIAAYAGEKLFF. CDR3 bases: TGTGCCAGTAGTATTGCGGCTTATGCAGGTGAAAAACTGTTTTTT.

V gene TRBV20-1 combines with J gene TRBJ2-1, with D perhaps assigned TRBD1 or TRBD2 (6 bases each). In germline, CDR1 is DFQATT, CDR2 SNEGSKA (reference sequence). V was pared by 3 bases and J by 0 bases, with 15 bases between. This CDR3 spans 16 amino acids. CDR3 nucleotides: TGCAGTGCTAGGAGGGGGGCAGGTAGCTCCTACAATGAGCAGTTCTTC. It is translated as CSARRGAGSSYNEQFF.

The chain is built from TRBV2 and TRBJ2-5; weak D call: TRBD1 (5 bases). V lost 4 bases and J lost 2, with 14 bases in between. Germline V gives CDR1 SNHLY, CDR2 FYNNEI. CDR3 size: 15 residues. The CDR3 region is CASSARTTVQETQYF. The DNA of the CDR3 is TGTGCCAGCAGTGCACGGACAACAGTACAAGAGACCCAGTACTTC. Based on the CDR3 plus reference TRBV2 and TRBJ2-5, the full variable domain is EPEVTQTPSHQVTQMGQEVILRCVPISNHLYFYWYRQILGQKVEFLVSFYNNEISEKSEIFDDQFSVERPDGSNFTLKIRSTKLEDSAMYFCASSARTTVQETQYFGPGTRLLVL.

V usage is TRBV6-1 and J usage is TRBJ2-3; tentatively, D is TRBD2 (6 bases). Germline V gene data show CDR1 as MNHNS and CDR2 as SASEGT. The CDR3 contains 16 residues. V lost 5 bases and J lost 4, with 19 bases in between. Here the CDR3 reads CASSPPGAEGPDTQYF. The CDR3 DNA reads TGTGCCAGCAGTCCCCCGGGAGCGGAGGGGCCAGATACGCAGTATTTT.

CDR3: CASSPGTAVQEREQYF. The CDR3 coding sequence is TGTGCCAGCAGCCCCGGGACCGCGGTACAAGAGCGCGAGCAGTACTTC. The gene calls are TRBV25-1 and TRBJ2-7; tentatively, D is TRBD1 or TRBD2 (5 bases each). From germline, CDR1 is MGHDK and CDR2 SYGVNS. V lost 6 bases to trimming and J lost 6 bases, with 24 bases between them. The CDR3 sequence is 16 residues long.

This clonotype was seen many times. V is TRBV5-6 and J is TRBJ1-5, with a tentative D call TRBD1 (6 bases). The V end lost 5 bases, the J end lost 6 bases, and 12 bases lay between the germline ends. This CDR3 is built from 13 residues. CDR1 SGHDT and CDR2 YYEEEE come from the germline V gene. DNA for the CDR3: TGTGCCAGCAGTATTAGGGGGTTTCAGCCCCAGCATTTT. This sequence encodes CASSIRGFQPQHF.

This clonotype was found a few times. This chain uses TRBV3-1 with TRBJ2-3; 7 positions agree with TRBD2. The J segment lost 2 bases and the V segment lost 4 bases, leaving 9 bases of the junction unmatched. Per the germline V gene, CDR1 is LGHDT and CDR2 is YNNKEL (reference sequence). The CDR3 contains 16 residues. CDR3 sequence: CASSLRMGGFTDTQYF. CDR3 nucleotides: TGTGCCAGCAGCCTAAGAATGGGGGGGTTCACAGATACGCAGTATTTT.

In regard to this clonotype: One junction end does not reproduce the germline sequence, and a read error may be involved. This chain connects TRBV7-2 to TRBJ2-3; D might be TRBD1 (6 bases). The CDR3 is 13 residues long. CDR1 is SGHTA, CDR2 FQGNSA, per germline. CDR3 nucleotide sequence: TGTGCCAGCACCTTAGAGACAGGCAGGACGCAGTATTTT. Protein product: CASTLETGRTQYF. Together with reference TRBV7-2 and TRBJ2-3, the CDR3 gives the full variable domain: GAGVSQSPSNKVTEKGKDVELRCDPISGHTALYWYRQSLGQGLEFLIYFQGNSAPDKSGLPSDRFSAERTGGSVSTLTIQRTQQEDSAVYLCASTLETGRTQYFGPGTRLTVL.

The J gene is TRBJ2-7, the V gene TRBV19; no reliable D call. V was shortened by 1 base and J by 4 bases, with 11 bases between the two germline ends. In germline, CDR1 is LNHDA, CDR2 SQIVND (reference sequence). The CDR3 runs 14 residues. In DNA form, the CDR3 reads TGTGCCAGTAGTATAGGGGTAGGGCTTTACGAGCAGTACTTC. Its protein is CASSIGVGLYEQYF.

This clonotype was seen repeatedly, ten times or more. The J gene is TRBJ1-5, the V gene TRBV5-1; D is uncertain. Germline V gene data show CDR1 as SGHRS and CDR2 as YFSETQ. The CDR3 is made up of 13 amino acids. With 5 bases removed from V and 1 base from J, the gap between germline ends came to 7 bases. For the CDR3, the DNA is TGCGCCAGCAGATCTGACAGCAATCAGCCCCAGCATTTT. It encodes CASRSDSNQPQHF.

J is TRBJ2-1 and V is TRBV10-3; the match to TRBD1 covers 10 bases. CDR1 and CDR2 (germline): ENHRY, SYGVKD. The CDR3 is 13 amino acids. J was trimmed by 6 bases and V by 9 bases; bases with no gene match: 5. Here the CDR3 reads CAIGTGDANEQFF. CDR3 nucleotides: TGTGCCATTGGGACAGGGGATGCCAATGAGCAGTTCTTC.

This clonotype came up many times. The chain recombines TRBV13 with TRBJ1-6, with D hard to call. Deletions cut 5 bases from V and 7 bases from J, with 15 bases between. Germline loops: CDR1 PRHDT, CDR2 FYEKMQ (reference sequence). CDR3 length: 15 residues. The CDR3 coding sequence is TGTGCCAGCAGCCCAACAGTCTTTTCCAATTCACCCCTCCACTTT. The encoded protein is CASSPTVFSNSPLHF.

The chain uses TRBV2 and TRBJ1-1; perhaps TRBD1 as D (5 bases). V shed 8 bases and J shed 5 bases, with 12 bases lying between them. The length of the CDR3 is 12 residues. Germline assignment: CDR1 SNHLY and CDR2 FYNNEI. CDR3 DNA: TGTGCCAGCCGGGCCGGGGGGACTGAAGCTTTCTTT. Translation gives CASRAGGTEAFF.

With respect to this clonotype: A read error may account for a junction end that differs from germline. The gene calls are TRBV19 and TRBJ1-6; 9 bases agree with TRBD1. Germline lookup yields CDR1 LNHDA and CDR2 SQIVND (reference sequence). CDR3 length equals 16 residues. CDR3 sequence reads: CASSNRGLGRNSPLHF. As DNA, the CDR3 is TGTGCCAGCAGTAACAGGGGGCTTGGACGGAATTCACCCCTCCACTTT.

This clonotype occurred many times. The chain has TRBV10-3 and TRBJ2-5, with 7 positions matching TRBD2. The trim removed 6 bases at V and 3 bases at J, leaving 7 bases unmatched. The CDR3 totals 14 residues. Germline V lookup: CDR1 ENHRY, CDR2 SYGVKD. This chain's CDR3 is CAISAASGEETQYF. The CDR3 coding sequence is TGTGCCATCAGCGCGGCTAGCGGTGAAGAGACCCAGTACTTC.

The chain uses TRBV7-8 and TRBJ1-2; weak D call: TRBD1 (6 bases). The CDR3 is 13 residues long. Germline V gene data show CDR1 as SGHVS and CDR2 as FQNEAQ. V was shortened by 1 base and J by 6 bases, with 9 bases between the two germline ends. The CDR3 spells CASSLGGADGYTF. The CDR3 DNA follows: TGTGCCAGCAGCTTAGGGGGGGCGGATGGCTACACCTTC.

CDR3 bases: TGTGCCACCAAAGGAGCGGGAGGAGAGACCCAGTACTTC. Translated, it gives CATKGAGGETQYF. The chain recombines TRBV24-1 with TRBJ2-5, with 9 bases fitting TRBD2. The V and J ends lost 8 bases and 4 bases, in that order; junction bases with no gene match: 4. The CDR3 has 13 amino acids. Germline V gives CDR1 KGHDR, CDR2 SFDVKD.

This clonotype occurred a few times. This may stem from a read error, because a much larger clone lies one nucleotide away. This chain links TRBV24-1 with TRBJ2-7; no clear D. Germline V gene lookup returns CDR1 KGHDR and CDR2 SFDVKD. V gave up 7 bases and J gave up 3 bases, with 0 bases separating them. The CDR3 contains 9 residues. This CDR3 reads CATSYEQYF. CDR3 in DNA: TGTGCCACCAGCTACGAGCAGTACTTC.

This clonotype appeared a few times. The gene calls are TRBV29-1 and TRBJ1-2, with TRBD1 matching over 7 bases. This CDR3 spans 15 amino acids. The ends lost 2 bases at V and 5 bases at J; junction bases unmatched: 11. Germline V gene lookup returns CDR1 SQVTM and CDR2 ANQGSEA. The CDR3 region has the DNA TGCAGCGTTGAATTGCGAACAGGGGCTGGGTATGGCTACACCTTC. Residues: CSVELRTGAGYGYTF.